This is a list of T cell receptor beta chains from one sample in a study of T-cell reconstitution after alpha-beta-depleted transplantation in children. Via MiXCR, TCRdb re-called the PCR reads, giving one row per CDR3 protein. Of around 240,000 distinct CDR3 sequences in the sample, 7.5% to 9.5% were seen once. The material was PBMCs, mostly from graft donor cells, obtained 180 days after TCRalphabeta/CD19-depleted stem cell transplant. These receptors came from a male patient aged 10 to 17 who had a stem cell transplant for acute lymphoblastic leukemia, so the T cells may come from the graft donor. CDR3s include the opening cysteine and the closing phenylalanine or tryptophan. The order of the fields is V gene, CDR3 protein.

TRBV9	CASSVEGGPPYNEQFF
TRBV28	CASSEGAGTQETQYF
TRBV4-3	CASSQALLNTGELFF
TRBV3-1	CASSQELTSGRKGEQFF
TRBV5-8	CASSWGGPRETQYF
TRBV10-3	CAIIFTGSRGCYEQYF
TRBV20-1	CSGGANEKLFF
TRBV7-9	CASSWEGEGTQYF
TRBV3-1	CASSRFSGTQTPDTQYF
TRBV7-2	CASSLRASGGPANTGELFF
TRBV29-1	CSTLGGCSNQPQHF
TRBV19	CASSIEQANNQPQHF
TRBV28	CASSFPDREGNYGYTF
TRBV6-2/TRBV6-3	CASSFLFGLAGLDTQYF
TRBV7-9	CASSSPGLAGTNEQFF
TRBV18	CASSPGTEDGYTF
TRBV4-3	CASSQDAEGAELFF
TRBV28	CASRKGGGRARQPQHF
TRBV12-3/TRBV12-4	CASSLIGTVDIQYF
TRBV4-2	CASSQGGTGKNIQYF
TRBV28	CASSLRGLSYNEQFF
TRBV15	CATSDGGQGVLNEQFF
TRBV20-1	CSARDSGGAFTDTQYF
TRBV3-1	CASSQASGRADTQYF
TRBV19	CASSIATGQLTYNEQFF
TRBV27	CASSSAGVSTDTQYF
TRBV11-2	CASSLEWTSGGPLYNEQFF
TRBV28	CASSDRVDTEAFF
TRBV10-3	CAISAVKGVYGYTF
TRBV5-1	CASSAQTGDQPQHF
TRBV11-2	CASSLIPGGQKETQYF
TRBV20-1	CSARVAETGVRNQPQHF
TRBV29-1	CSVETTSGYEQYF
TRBV29-1	CSVEGEGAPYEQYF
TRBV6-1	CASSGTYEQYF
TRBV20-1	CSASGTGPYQPQHF
TRBV9	CASSRMSGEAQHF
TRBV28	CASSLTGGMFEAFF
TRBV6-2/TRBV6-3	CASSYFRVGGQGWRSSTDTQYF
TRBV3-1	CASSQARGGQPNQPQHF
TRBV20-1	CSARDPLTGAGNTIYF
TRBV4-1	CASSRVQGPSLTEAFF
TRBV20-1	CSAWDSLNTGELFF
TRBV7-2	CASSPRGDYGYTF
TRBV28	CASSLSSPSPLHF
TRBV25-1	CASSVGRGNSPLHF